This TCR beta chain was observed in a study of T cell repertoires in cytomegalovirus infection. For the study at large: Newly reported HLA-C-restricted and thoroughly characterized HLA-B-restricted CMV epitopes were employed. Study-wide points: Clonotype analysis showed dominance of the ex vivo response by HLA-C-restricted CMV-specific TCR beta clonotypes.

A single record per CDR3 protein comes from TCRdb applying MiXCR to the reads. The repertoire holds a few hundred thousand distinct CDR3 sequences, with under 45% as singletons. This clonotype was seen only a few times. Antigen: not known. This TCR was sampled from a human donor in good health (CMV status not recorded). Some clones in this sample may be carry-over from other donors' samples. Sequencing used cultured PBMCs, obtained from culture after CMV antigen stimulation.

For the CDR3, the DNA is TGTGCCAGCAGCCCTCGGGGACAGAGCTCCTACGAGCAGTACTTC. It encodes CASSPRGQSSYEQYF. The chain employs TRBV12-3 or TRBV12-4 and TRBJ2-7; TRBD1 aligns across 7 bases. This CDR3 comprises 15 residues. J was trimmed by 0 bases and V by 6 bases; bases with no gene match: 8.